The next 15 T cell receptor beta chains were all read from a single sample in a study of shared clonotypes between healthy human individuals. The data were produced by immunoSEQ multiplex PCR, yet TCRdb's version contains in-frame clones alone and is incomplete. The repertoire holds 2.5 million or so clones, with around 90% as singletons. The sample taken for sequencing was naive CD4+ T cells sorted from blood. Sample subset: CD45RA+ positively selected. The receptors come from a man younger than 35 in good health.

This chain uses TRBV18 with TRBJ1-1; no clear D. CDR1 is KGHSH, CDR2 LQKENI, per germline. Trimming took off 3 bases at V and 0 bases at J, with 8 bases between the two ends. The CDR3 runs 14 residues. CDR3 residues: CASSPISLNTEAFF. The CDR3 region has the DNA TGTGCCAGCTCACCGATTTCTCTGAACACTGAAGCTTTCTTT.

The chain joins TRBV7-2 to TRBJ1-2; 7 bases line up with TRBD1. The junction had 4 bases not matched to a gene; V was cut back by 5 bases and J by 4 bases. Germline loops: CDR1 SGHTA, CDR2 FQGNSA. The CDR3 covers 13 residues. DNA for the CDR3: TGTGCCAGCAGCCGGGGACAGATCTATGGCTACACCTTC. This translates into CASSRGQIYGYTF. Filled out from reference TRBV7-2 and TRBJ1-2, the complete variable domain reads GAGVSQSPSNKVTEKGKDVELRCDPISGHTALYWYRQSLGQGLEFLIYFQGNSAPDKSGLPSDRFSAERTGGSVSTLTIQRTQQEDSAVYLCASSRGQIYGYTFGSGTRLTVV.

Points on this clone: At the DNA level, this CDR3 is encoded by other sequences in the same sample as well. The rearrangement uses TRBV10-3 and TRBJ2-7; the D is unclear. The CDR3 is 11 amino acids. Germline V lookup: CDR1 ENHRY, CDR2 SYGVKD. V lost 9 bases, J lost 5 bases, and 11 bases lay in between. CDR3 sequence (DNA): TGTGCCATTAGGTCTCTGGACGAGCAGTACTTC. Protein sequence: CAIRSLDEQYF.

Notes on this clone: Other nucleotide sequences in the sample specify the same CDR3. The chain couples TRBV20-1 to TRBJ1-1; D gene uncertain. V was trimmed by 1 base and J by 8 bases, leaving 5 bases between them. The CDR3 length is 10 residues. The germline V gene encodes CDR1 DFQATT and CDR2 SNEGSKA (reference sequence). CDR3 DNA: TGCAGTGCTAGAGGTGGAGAAGCTTTCTTT. Amino acids: CSARGGEAFF.

J is TRBJ2-5 and V is TRBV2; D is unclear. The CDR3 contains 15 residues. The V and J ends lost 4 bases and 3 bases respectively, with 15 bases between them. CDR1 is SNHLY, CDR2 FYNNEI, per germline. The CDR3, as DNA: TGTGCCAGCAGTGTTGCCCGGGCCCGAAAAGAGACCCAGTACTTC. Encoded protein: CASSVARARKETQYF. Variable domain in full (rest from reference TRBV2 and TRBJ2-5): EPEVTQTPSHQVTQMGQEVILRCVPISNHLYFYWYRQILGQKVEFLVSFYNNEISEKSEIFDDQFSVERPDGSNFTLKIRSTKLEDSAMYFCASSVARARKETQYFGPGTRLLVL.

The rearrangement uses TRBV19 and TRBJ1-2, with 7 bases matching TRBD1. The V gene's germline CDR1 is LNHDA and CDR2 SQIVND (reference sequence). This CDR3 comprises 17 residues. V gave up 5 bases and J gave up 0 bases; unmatched junction bases: 12. The CDR3 loop reads CASSPLHRGDPNYGYTF. CDR3 nucleotide sequence: TGTGCCAGTAGTCCCCTGCACAGGGGCGACCCTAACTATGGCTACACCTTC.

CDR3 DNA: TGTGCCAGCAGCTTATTAGCGGGGGGGGCAGATACGCAGTATTTT. Translation: CASSLLAGGADTQYF. This chain joins TRBV13 and TRBJ2-3; 11 bases are a match to TRBD2. CDR1 and CDR2 from the germline V gene are PRHDT and FYEKMQ (reference sequence). After removal of 2 bases from V and 4 bases from J, the junction contained 2 bases not matched to a gene. The CDR3 has 15 residues.

V is TRBV4-1 and J is TRBJ2-7; TRBD1 matches at 11 bases. The CDR3 is 18 residues long. Germline trimming cut 3 bases from V and 6 bases from J; bases unmatched to any gene: 16. Germline CDR1 is MGHRA and CDR2 is YSYEKL. The chain's CDR3 is CASSHPRAGTGGMGEQYF. For the CDR3, the DNA is TGCGCCAGCAGCCATCCCCGAGCGGGGACAGGGGGAATGGGCGAGCAGTACTTC.

The CDR3 sequence: CASSRMAETQYF. DNA for the CDR3: TGTGCCAGCAGCCGGATGGCGGAGACCCAGTACTTC. The chain couples TRBV11-2 to TRBJ2-5; D uncertain. Between the trimmed V and J ends, which lost 5 bases and 5 bases, there was a span of 9 bases. This CDR3 has 12 amino acids. Germline-derived CDR1 and CDR2 are SGHAT and FQNNGV.

The chain couples TRBV9 to TRBJ2-5; 8 positions match TRBD2. CDR3 length: 20 amino acids. Trimming cost V 0 bases and J 2 bases; bases outside gene matches: 18. The V gene's germline CDR1 is SGDLS and CDR2 YYNGEE. The CDR3 DNA reads as TGTGCCAGCAGCGTAGCCCCCTTCCCCGGGGTGCCGGGAGGGCAAGAGACCCAGTACTTC. Protein: CASSVAPFPGVPGGQETQYF.

The chain recombines TRBV5-4 with TRBJ1-1, with D perhaps matching TRBD1 (6 bases). The germline V and J ends were trimmed by 1 base and 3 bases, with 7 bases remaining between them. The length of the CDR3 is 13 residues. Germline loops: CDR1 SGHNT, CDR2 YYREEE (reference sequence). The CDR3 spells CASSLRGDTEAFF. In DNA, the CDR3 is TGTGCCAGCAGCTTGAGGGGGGACACTGAAGCTTTCTTT. The entire variable domain, with the rest obtained from reference TRBV5-4 and TRBJ1-1, is as follows: ETGVTQSPTHLIKTRGQQVTLRCSSQSGHNTVSWYQQALGQGPQFIFQYYREEENGRGNFPPRFSGLQFPNYSSELNVNALELDDSALYLCASSLRGDTEAFFGQGTRLTVV.

This chain joins TRBV9 and TRBJ2-1; TRBD2 matches at 12 bases. Germline trimming cut 0 bases from V and 9 bases from J; bases unmatched to any gene: 25. The CDR3 runs to 22 residues. Germline V gene lookup returns CDR1 SGDLS and CDR2 YYNGEE. CDR3 sequence (DNA): TGTGCCAGCAGCGTAGCAACAGGGCCCGGGACTAGCGGGTTTGGGCGCCGGGCTGAGCAGTTCTTC. Protein product: CASSVATGPGTSGFGRRAEQFF.

The V gene is TRBV30, the J gene TRBJ1-2, with D possibly being TRBD1 (5 bases). Germline-derived CDR1 and CDR2 are GTSNPN and SVGIG (reference sequence). This CDR3 region has 14 residues. The V and J ends lost 0 bases and 4 bases respectively, with 12 bases between them. CDR3 nucleotide sequence: TGTGCCTGGAGTGTATACCAGGGATCCTATGGCTACACCTTC. Translated: CAWSVYQGSYGYTF.

This chain joins TRBV7-3 and TRBJ1-6; D call uncertain. The CDR3 spans 14 residues. Germline assignment: CDR1 SGHTA and CDR2 FQGTGA. V was pared by 5 bases and J by 7 bases, with 12 bases between. CDR3 amino acids: CASSQGLENSPLHF. The CDR3, as DNA: TGTGCCAGCAGCCAAGGACTGGAAAATTCACCCCTCCACTTT.

The chain joins TRBV4-3 to TRBJ2-1; tentatively, D is TRBD2 (6 bases). This CDR3 contains 14 residues. Germline V gives CDR1 LGHNA, CDR2 YSLEER. V was shortened by 3 bases and J by 6 bases, with 12 bases between the two germline ends. CDR3 in amino acids: CASSQTRPSNEQFF. The CDR3 DNA follows: TGCGCCAGCAGCCAGACTAGACCCTCCAATGAGCAGTTCTTC.